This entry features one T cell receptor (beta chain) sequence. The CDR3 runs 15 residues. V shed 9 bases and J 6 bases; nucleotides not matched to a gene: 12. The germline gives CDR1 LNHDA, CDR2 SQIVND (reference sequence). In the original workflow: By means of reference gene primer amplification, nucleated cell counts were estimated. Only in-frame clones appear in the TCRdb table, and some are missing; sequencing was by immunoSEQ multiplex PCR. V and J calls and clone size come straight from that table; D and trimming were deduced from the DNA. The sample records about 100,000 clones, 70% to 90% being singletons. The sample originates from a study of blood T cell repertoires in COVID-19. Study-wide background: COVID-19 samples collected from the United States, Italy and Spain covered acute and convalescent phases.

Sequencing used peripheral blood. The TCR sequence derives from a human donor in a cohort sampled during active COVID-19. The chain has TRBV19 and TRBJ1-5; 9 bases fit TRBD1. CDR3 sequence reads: CASNRDRAWSQPQHF. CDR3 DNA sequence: TGTGCCAGCAACCGGGACAGGGCGTGGAGTCAGCCCCAGCATTTT.